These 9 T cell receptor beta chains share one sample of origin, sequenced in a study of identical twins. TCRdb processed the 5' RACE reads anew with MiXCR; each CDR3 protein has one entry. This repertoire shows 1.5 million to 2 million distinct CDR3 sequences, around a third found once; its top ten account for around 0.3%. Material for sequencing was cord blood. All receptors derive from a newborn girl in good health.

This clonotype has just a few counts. As DNA, the CDR3 is TGCGCCAGCAGCCAAGATAATTCCCGGACTTTTAATGAAAAACTGTTTTTT. As protein: CASSQDNSRTFNEKLFF. V usage is TRBV4-1 and J usage is TRBJ1-4, with D unresolved. Germline values: CDR1 MGHRA, CDR2 YSYEKL. Trimming removed 0 bases from V and 4 bases from J, with 15 bases in between. This CDR3 is built from 17 residues.

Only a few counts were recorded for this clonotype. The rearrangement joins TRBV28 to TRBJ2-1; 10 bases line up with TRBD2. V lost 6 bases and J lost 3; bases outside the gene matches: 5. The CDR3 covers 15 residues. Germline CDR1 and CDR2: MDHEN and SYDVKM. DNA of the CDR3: TGTGCCAGCAGACTAAGGACTAGCGGCTACAATGAGCAGTTCTTC. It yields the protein CASRLRTSGYNEQFF.

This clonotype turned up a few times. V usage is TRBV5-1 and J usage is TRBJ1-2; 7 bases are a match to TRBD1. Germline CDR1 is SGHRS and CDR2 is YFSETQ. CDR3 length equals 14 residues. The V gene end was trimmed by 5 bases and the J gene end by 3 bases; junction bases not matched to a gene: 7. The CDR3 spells CASSVQGGDYGYTF. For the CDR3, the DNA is TGCGCCAGCAGTGTCCAGGGGGGTGACTATGGCTACACCTTC.

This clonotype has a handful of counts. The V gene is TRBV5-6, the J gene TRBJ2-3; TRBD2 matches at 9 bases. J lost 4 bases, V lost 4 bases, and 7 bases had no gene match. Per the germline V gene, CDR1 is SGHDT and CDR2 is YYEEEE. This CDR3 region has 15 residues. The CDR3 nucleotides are TGTGCCAGCAGCCCGGAGAGGACTAGCGCAGATACGCAGTATTTT. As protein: CASSPERTSADTQYF.

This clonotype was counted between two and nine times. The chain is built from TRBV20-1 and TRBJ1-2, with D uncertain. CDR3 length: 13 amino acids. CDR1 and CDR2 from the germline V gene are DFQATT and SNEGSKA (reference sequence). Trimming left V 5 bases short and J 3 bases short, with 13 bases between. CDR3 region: CSASRTDYYGYTF. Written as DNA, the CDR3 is TGCAGTGCTTCCCGGACGGACTACTATGGCTACACCTTC.

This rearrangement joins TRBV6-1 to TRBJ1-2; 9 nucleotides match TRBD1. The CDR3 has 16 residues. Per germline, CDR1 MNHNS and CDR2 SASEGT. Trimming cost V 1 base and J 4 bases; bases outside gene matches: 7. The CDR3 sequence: CASSEVLTGGPYGYTF. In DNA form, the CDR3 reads TGTGCCAGCAGTGAAGTATTAACAGGGGGCCCCTATGGCTACACCTTC.

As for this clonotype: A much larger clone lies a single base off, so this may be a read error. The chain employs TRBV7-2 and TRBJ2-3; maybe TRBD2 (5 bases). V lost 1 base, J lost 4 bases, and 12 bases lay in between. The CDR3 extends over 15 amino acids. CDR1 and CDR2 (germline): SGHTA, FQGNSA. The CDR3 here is CASSLELVGSDTQYF. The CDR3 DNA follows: TGTGCCAGCAGCTTAGAACTAGTGGGCTCAGATACGCAGTATTTT.

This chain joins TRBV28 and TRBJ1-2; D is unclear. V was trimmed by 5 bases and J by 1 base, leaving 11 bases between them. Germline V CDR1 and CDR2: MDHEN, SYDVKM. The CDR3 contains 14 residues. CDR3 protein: CASSPGDNNYGYTF. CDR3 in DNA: TGTGCCAGCAGTCCCGGGGATAATAACTATGGCTACACCTTC.

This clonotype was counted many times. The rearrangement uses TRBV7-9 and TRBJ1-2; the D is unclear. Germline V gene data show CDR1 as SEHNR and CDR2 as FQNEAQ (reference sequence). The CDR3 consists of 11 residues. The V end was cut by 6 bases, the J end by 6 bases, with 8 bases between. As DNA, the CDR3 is TGTGCCAGCAGTCCCCCCGATGGCTACACCTTC. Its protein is CASSPPDGYTF.